This T cell receptor beta chain is from a study of identical twins. Study-level findings and limits: Fewer insertions characterized abundant cord blood beta clonotypes, whereas memory repertoires showed none. The study found excess low generation probability among twin-shared out-of-frame alpha sequences.

A remark on this clonotype: Its matching antigen is unknown.

MiXCR, applied by TCRdb to the 5' RACE reads, yields one record per CDR3 protein. The sample gives 430,000 or so distinct CDR3 sequences, roughly 24% of which show up once; 2.9% is in the top ten. Germline CDR1 is LGHDT and CDR2 is YNNKEL (reference sequence). The CDR3 consists of 14 residues. V lost 4 bases and J 3 bases, leaving 12 bases between the germline ends. These data were likewise used in another study, on T cells expressing NK-cell markers. That paper notes: Sorting in several experiments was restricted by an anti-gamma-delta TCR antibody to alpha-beta TCR T cells. It remained uncertain whether the expanded NKG2C+ T cell clones were specific for HCMV antigens.

The chain employs TRBV3-1 and TRBJ2-5, with D possibly matching TRBD1 (5 bases). The clonotype originates from a woman aged 18-35 years in good health. Sequencing was performed on CD4+ T cells sorted from blood. As DNA, the CDR3 is TGTGCCAGCAGCCTAAGGGGATCTAAAGAGACCCAGTACTTC. Protein sequence: CASSLRGSKETQYF.